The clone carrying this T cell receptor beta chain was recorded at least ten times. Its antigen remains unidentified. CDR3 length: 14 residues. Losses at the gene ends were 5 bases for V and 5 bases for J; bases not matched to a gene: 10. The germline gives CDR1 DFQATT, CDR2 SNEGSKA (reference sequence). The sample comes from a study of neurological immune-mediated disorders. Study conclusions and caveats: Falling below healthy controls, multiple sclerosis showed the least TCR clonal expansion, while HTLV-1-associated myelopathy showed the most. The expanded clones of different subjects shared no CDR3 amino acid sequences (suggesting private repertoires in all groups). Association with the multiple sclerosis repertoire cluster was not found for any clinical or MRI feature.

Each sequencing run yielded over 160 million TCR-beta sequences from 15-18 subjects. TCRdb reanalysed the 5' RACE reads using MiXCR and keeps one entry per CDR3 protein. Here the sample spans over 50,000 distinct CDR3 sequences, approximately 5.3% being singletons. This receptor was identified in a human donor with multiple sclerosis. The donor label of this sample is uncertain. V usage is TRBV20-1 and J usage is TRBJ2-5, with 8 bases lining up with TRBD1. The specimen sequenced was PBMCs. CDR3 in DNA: TGCAGTGCTGTGCCCGACAGGGGAGGTGAGACCCAGTACTTC. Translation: CSAVPDRGGETQYF.